Listed here is a single T cell receptor beta chain. No antigen is known for it. Profiling relied on immunoSEQ multiplex PCR, and the TCRdb table lists in-frame clones only, not all of them. The sample lists around 2.1 million clones, approximately 96% occurring once. The sample comes from a study of shared clonotypes between healthy human individuals. Findings of the study overall: Clonotype sharing among donors was expected to depend on sequencing depth. Memory subsets generally showed smaller estimated richness than naive subsets did.

The CDR3 has 14 amino acids. Deletions cut 7 bases from V and 7 bases from J, with 14 bases between. CDR1 is SGHTA, CDR2 FQGNSA, per germline. The chain combines TRBV7-2 with TRBJ1-6; D might be TRBD1 (5 bases). The sample taken for sequencing was naive CD4+ T cells sorted from blood. Subset given: CD45RA+ positively selected. The TCR originated in a man aged 18 to 30 in good health. The CDR3 DNA is TGTGCCAGCACTAGCGTAGGGGACAATTCACCCCTCCACTTT. Translated, it gives CASTSVGDNSPLHF.